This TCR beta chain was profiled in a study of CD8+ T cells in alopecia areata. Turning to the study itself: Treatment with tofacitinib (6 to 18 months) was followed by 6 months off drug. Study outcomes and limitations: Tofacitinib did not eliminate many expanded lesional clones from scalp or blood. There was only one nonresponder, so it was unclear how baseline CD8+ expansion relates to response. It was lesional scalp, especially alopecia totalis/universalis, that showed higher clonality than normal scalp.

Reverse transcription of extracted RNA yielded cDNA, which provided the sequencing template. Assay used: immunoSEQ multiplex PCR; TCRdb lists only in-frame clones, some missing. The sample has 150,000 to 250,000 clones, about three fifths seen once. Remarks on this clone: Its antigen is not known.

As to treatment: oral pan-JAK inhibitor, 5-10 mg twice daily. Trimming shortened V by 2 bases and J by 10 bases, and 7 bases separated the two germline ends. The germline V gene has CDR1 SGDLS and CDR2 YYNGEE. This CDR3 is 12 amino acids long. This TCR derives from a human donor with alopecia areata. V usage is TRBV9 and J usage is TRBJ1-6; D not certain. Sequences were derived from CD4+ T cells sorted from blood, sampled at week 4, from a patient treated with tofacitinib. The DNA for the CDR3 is TGTGCCAGCAGCGTGTCCCACTCACCCCTCCACTTT. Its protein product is CASSVSHSPLHF.